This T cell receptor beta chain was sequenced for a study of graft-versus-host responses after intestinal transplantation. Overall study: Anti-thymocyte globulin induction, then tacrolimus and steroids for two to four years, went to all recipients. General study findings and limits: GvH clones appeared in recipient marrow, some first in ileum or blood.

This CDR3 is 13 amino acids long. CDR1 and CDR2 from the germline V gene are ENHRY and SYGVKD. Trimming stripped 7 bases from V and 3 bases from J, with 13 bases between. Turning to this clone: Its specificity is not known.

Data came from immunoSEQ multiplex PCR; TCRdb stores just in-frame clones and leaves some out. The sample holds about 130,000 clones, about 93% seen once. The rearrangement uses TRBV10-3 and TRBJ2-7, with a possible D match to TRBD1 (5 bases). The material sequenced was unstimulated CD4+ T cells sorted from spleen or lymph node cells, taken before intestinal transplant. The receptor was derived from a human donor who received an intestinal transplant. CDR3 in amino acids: CAITLDTDYEQYF. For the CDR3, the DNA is TGTGCCATCACCCTGGACACTGACTACGAGCAGTACTTC.